A single TCR beta chain is shown here with its context. This clone was seen a few times. Its target antigen remains unknown. Per-nucleotide qualities are absent, and no much larger clonotype sits a single base away. V and J are trimmed by 11 bases and 8 bases, and the gene matches miss 5 bases of the junction. The germline V gene sets CDR1 to ENHRY and CDR2 to SYGVKD. The CDR3 holds 11 amino acids from the cysteine to the phenylalanine. Here the CDR3 DNA is all that survives: 33 bases in frame from base 1. The source of the sample is a study of radiotherapy plus CTLA-4 blockade in lung cancer (dated by TCRdb to the late 2010s). The study in broad terms: Objective responses were observed in more than 15% of enrolled patients, and disease control was achieved in about 32%.

General findings and caveats noted by the study authors: After treatment with radiotherapy and ipilimumab, TCR clones that came from tumors expanded in the peripheral blood. Early dynamic changes in blood T cell clones, together with increased serum interferon-beta after radiation, were reported as the strongest predictors of response.

The study evaluated CTLA-4 blockade (ipilimumab) given together with focal radiation therapy in patients who had chemo-refractory metastatic non-small-cell lung cancer. Library method: the immunoSEQ multiplex PCR assay. In TCRdb, the immuneACCESS table is reduced to in-frame sequences with V and J assigned. These tables do not hold every clone; where another copy was compared, an unresolved V gene accounts for under half, and the others remain unexplained. The sample profile shows 30,000 to 45,000 clones; 60% to 75% of them were found once. Together, the top ten hold about 8.9% of the sample. The input for sequencing was peripheral blood, taken from a patient treated with radiotherapy plus ipilimumab. The rearrangement combines TRBV10-3 with TRBJ1-2; 10 middle bases align to TRBD1. The receptor was derived from a human donor with non-small cell lung cancer who had stable disease on radiotherapy plus ipilimumab. The CDR3 in this case is CAVGQGGGYTF. The DNA sequence reads TGTGCCGTCGGACAGGGGGGAGGCTACACCTTC.